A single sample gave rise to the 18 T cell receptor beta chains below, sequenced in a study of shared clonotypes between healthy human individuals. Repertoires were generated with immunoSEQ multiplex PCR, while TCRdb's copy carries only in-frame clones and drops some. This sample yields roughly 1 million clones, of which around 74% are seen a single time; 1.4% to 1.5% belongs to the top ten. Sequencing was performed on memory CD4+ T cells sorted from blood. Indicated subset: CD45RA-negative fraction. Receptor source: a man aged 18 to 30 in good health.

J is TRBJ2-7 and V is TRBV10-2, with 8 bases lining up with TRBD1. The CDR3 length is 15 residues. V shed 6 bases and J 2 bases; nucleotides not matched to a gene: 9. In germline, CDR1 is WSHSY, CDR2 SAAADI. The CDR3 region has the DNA TGCGCCAGCAGCGCCGACAGGGGCCATCCCTACGAGCAGTACTTC. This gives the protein CASSADRGHPYEQYF.

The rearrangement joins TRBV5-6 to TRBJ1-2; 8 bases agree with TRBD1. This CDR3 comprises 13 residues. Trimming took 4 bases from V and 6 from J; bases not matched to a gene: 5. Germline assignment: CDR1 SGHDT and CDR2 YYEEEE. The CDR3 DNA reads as TGTGCCAGCAGCCCGACAGGGGAGCATGGCTACACCTTC. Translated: CASSPTGEHGYTF.

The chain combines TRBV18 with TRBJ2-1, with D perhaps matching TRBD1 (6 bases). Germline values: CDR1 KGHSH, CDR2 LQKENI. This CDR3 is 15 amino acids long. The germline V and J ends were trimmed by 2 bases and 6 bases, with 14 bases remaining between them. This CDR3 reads CASSPGGWSGNEQFF. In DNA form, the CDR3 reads TGTGCCAGCTCACCAGGGGGCTGGTCGGGCAATGAGCAGTTCTTC.

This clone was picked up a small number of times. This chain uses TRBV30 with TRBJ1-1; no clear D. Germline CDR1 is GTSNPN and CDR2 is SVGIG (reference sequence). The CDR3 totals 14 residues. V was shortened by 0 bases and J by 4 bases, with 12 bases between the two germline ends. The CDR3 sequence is CAWSVLGSGTEAFF. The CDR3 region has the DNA TGTGCCTGGAGTGTTCTGGGTTCGGGCACTGAAGCTTTCTTT.

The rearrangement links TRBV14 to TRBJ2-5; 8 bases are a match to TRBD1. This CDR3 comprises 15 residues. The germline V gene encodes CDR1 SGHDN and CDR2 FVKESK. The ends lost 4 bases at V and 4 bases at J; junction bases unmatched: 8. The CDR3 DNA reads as TGTGCCAGCAGCCTTCGGACAGGGAAGACAGAGACCCAGTACTTC. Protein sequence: CASSLRTGKTETQYF. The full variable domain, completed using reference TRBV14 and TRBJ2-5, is EAGVTQFPSHSVIEKGQTVTLRCDPISGHDNLYWYRRVMGKEIKFLLHFVKESKQDESGMPNNRFLAERTGGTYSTLKVQPAELEDSGVYFCASSLRTGKTETQYFGPGTRLLVL.

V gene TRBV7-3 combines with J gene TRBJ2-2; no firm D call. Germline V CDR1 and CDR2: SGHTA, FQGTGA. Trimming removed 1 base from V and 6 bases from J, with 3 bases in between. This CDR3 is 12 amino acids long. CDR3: CASSLMAGELFF. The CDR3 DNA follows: TGTGCCAGCAGCTTAATGGCCGGGGAGCTGTTTTTT.

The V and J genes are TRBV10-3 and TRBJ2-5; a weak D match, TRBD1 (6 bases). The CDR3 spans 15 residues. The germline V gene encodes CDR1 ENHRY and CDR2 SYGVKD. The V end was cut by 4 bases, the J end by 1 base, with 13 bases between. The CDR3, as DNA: TGTGCCATCAGTGCTCGACAGGACCCCCAAGAGACCCAGTACTTC. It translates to CAISARQDPQETQYF.

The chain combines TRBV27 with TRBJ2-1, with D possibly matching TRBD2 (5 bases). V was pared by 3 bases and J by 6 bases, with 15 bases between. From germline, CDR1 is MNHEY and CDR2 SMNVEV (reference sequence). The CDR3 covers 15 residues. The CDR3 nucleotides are TGTGCCAGCAGTTTTCTAAGGACGGGGATCAATGAGCAGTTCTTC. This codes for CASSFLRTGINEQFF.

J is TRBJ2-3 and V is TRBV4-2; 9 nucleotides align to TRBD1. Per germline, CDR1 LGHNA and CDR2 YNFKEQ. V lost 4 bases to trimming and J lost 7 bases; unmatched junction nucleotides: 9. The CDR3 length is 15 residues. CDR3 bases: TGTGCCAGCAGCCCCCTGACAGGGGGTTTGAATACGCAGTATTTT. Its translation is CASSPLTGGLNTQYF.

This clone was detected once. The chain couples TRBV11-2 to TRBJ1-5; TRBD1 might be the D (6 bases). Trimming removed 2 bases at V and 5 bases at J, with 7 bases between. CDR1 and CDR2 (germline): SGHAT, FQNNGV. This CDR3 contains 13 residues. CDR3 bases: TGTGCCAGCAGCTTATCAGGGGATCAGCCCCAGCATTTT. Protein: CASSLSGDQPQHF.

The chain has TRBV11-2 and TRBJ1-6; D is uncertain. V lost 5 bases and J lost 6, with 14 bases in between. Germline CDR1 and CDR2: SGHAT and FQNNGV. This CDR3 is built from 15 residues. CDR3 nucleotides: TGTGCCAGCAGCACCAGCCTTGGGCCTAATTCACCCCTCCACTTT. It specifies CASSTSLGPNSPLHF.

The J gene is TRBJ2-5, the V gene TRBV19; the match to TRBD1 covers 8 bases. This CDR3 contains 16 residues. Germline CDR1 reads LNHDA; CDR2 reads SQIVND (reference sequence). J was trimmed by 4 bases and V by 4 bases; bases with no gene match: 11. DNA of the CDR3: TGTGCCAGTAGTAGCCCGGGACAGGTAGGCGGAGAGACCCAGTACTTC. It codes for CASSSPGQVGGETQYF.

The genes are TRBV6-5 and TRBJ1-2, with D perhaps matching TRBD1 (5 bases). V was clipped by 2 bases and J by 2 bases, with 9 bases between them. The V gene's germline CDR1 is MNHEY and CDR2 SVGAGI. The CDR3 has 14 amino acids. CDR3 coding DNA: TGTGCCAGCAGTTACCGGACATCCAACTATGGCTACACCTTC. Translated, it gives CASSYRTSNYGYTF.

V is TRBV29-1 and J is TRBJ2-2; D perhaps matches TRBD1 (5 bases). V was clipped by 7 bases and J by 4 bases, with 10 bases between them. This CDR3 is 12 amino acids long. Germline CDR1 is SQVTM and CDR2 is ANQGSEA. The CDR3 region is CSGLGVTGELFF. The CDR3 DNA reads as TGCAGCGGATTAGGGGTCACCGGGGAGCTGTTTTTT.

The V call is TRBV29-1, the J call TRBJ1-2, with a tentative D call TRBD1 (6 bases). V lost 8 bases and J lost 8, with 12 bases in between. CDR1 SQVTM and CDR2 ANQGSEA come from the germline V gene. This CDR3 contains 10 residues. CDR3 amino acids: CSTTGLGYTF. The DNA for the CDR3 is TGCAGCACAACAGGGTTGGGCTACACCTTC.

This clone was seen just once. The CDR3 DNA follows: TGCGCCAGCAGTAGTCGGGAGACAGGTCTGAATCAGCCCCAGCATTTT. Translation: CASSSRETGLNQPQHF. The J gene is TRBJ1-5, the V gene TRBV10-2; tentative D call: TRBD1 (6 bases). V was trimmed by 5 bases and J by 4 bases, leaving 18 bases between them. The germline V gene has CDR1 WSHSY and CDR2 SAAADI. This CDR3 has 16 residues.

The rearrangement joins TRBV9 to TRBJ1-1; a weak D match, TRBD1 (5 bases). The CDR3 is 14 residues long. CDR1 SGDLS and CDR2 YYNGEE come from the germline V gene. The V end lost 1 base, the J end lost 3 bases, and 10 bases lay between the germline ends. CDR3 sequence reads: CASSVITGDTEAFF. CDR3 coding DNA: TGTGCCAGCAGCGTAATCACAGGCGACACTGAAGCTTTCTTT.

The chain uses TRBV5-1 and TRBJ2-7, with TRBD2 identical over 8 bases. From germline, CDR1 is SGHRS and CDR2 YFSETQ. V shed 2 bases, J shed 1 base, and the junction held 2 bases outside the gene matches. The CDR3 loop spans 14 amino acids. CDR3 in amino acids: CASSFGTSSYEQYF. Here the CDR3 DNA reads TGCGCCAGCAGCTTTGGGACTAGTTCCTACGAGCAGTACTTC.